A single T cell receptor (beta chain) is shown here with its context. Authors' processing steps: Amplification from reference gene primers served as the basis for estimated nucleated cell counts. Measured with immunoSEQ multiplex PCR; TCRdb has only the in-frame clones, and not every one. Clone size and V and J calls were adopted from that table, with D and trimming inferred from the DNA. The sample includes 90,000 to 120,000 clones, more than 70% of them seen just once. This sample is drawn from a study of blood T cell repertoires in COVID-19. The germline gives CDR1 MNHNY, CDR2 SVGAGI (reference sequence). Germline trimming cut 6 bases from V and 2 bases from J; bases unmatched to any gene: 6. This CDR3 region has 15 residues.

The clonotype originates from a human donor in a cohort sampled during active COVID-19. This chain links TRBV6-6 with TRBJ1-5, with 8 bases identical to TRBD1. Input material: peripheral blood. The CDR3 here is CASRQTGDRNQPQHF. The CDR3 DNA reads TGTGCCAGCAGACAGACAGGGGATCGCAATCAGCCCCAGCATTTT.